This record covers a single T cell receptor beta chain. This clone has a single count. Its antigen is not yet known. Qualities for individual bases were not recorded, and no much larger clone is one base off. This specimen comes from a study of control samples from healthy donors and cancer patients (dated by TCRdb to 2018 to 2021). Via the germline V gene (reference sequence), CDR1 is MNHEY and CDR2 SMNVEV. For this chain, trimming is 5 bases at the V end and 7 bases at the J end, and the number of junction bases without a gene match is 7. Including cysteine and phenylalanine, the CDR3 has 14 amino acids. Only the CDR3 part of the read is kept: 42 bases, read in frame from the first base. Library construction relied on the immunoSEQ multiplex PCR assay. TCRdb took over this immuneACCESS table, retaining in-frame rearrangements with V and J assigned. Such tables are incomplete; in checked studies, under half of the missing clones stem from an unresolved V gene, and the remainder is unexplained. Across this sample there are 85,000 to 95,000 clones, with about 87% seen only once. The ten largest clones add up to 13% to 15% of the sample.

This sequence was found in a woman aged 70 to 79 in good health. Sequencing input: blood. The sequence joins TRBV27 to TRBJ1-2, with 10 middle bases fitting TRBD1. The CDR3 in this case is CASSPRQGASGYTF. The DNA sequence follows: TGTGCCAGCAGTCCTCGACAGGGGGCAAGTGGCTACACCTTC.